This T cell receptor (beta chain) derives from a study of regulatory and conventional T cells in RAG deficiency. The study, taken as a whole, reports: Shorter CDR3s in all patient subsets; >75% Treg-Tconv overlap in Omenn. Shannon entropy was markedly lower and Simpson indices higher in RAG-deficient patients than control T-cell subsets. In Omenn syndrome, sorted "Tregs" may be peripherally activated cells.

Regulatory T cells were sorted from blood as CD4+ CD25-high CD127-low cells. About this clone itself: The antigen remains unidentified.

This CDR3 is built from 17 residues. V lost 2 bases, J lost 2 bases, and 10 bases stayed unmatched. The germline CDR1 and CDR2 sequences are KGHSH and LQKENI. Profiling relied on immunoSEQ multiplex PCR, and the TCRdb table lists in-frame clones only, not all of them. Of 9,400 or so clones listed, around 89% are singletons. The same specimen was also included in a second study, on regulatory T cells. That study reports: Amplification used 52 TRBV primers and 13 TRBJ primers. Skewed V and J usage and few unique V-J pairs marked patient repertoires, most in Tregs.

The sequenced sample consisted of Tregs sorted from blood. The receptor was isolated from a human donor in good health. The genes are TRBV18 and TRBJ2-3; TRBD1 agrees at 7 bases. CDR3 loop: CASSPFGRDSITDTQYF. In DNA form, the CDR3 reads TGTGCCAGCTCACCATTCGGCCGGGACAGTATCACAGATACGCAGTATTTT.